This entry concerns a single TCR beta chain. This sample was included in a study of blood T cell repertoires in COVID-19. Study background: There were acute and convalescent COVID-19 samples, and they came from the United States, Italy and Spain.

V lost 6 bases, J lost 4 bases, and 15 bases lay in between. Per germline, CDR1 SQVTM and CDR2 ANQGSEA. CDR3 size: 13 residues. In the original analysis: Estimated nucleated cell counts came from reference gene primer amplification. TCRdb's copy holds only in-frame clones and misses some; the assay was immunoSEQ multiplex PCR. The DNA was the basis for D and trimming; V, J and clone size are from that table. Here the sample spans 360,000 or so clones, roughly 84% being singletons. The cohort comprised adults aged roughly 18 to 95 years residing in approximately 25 US areas. This sequence joins TRBV29-1 and TRBJ1-1, with D possibly matching TRBD1 (6 bases). The TCR comes from a woman in her 30s who had recovered from COVID-19. The sample taken for sequencing was PBMCs or T cells enriched from blood (not recorded which). The CDR3 DNA reads TGCAGCGTGGGGGGGACATTGGGCACTGAAGCTTTCTTT. Translated: CSVGGTLGTEAFF.